A single TCR beta chain is shown here with its context. What it binds is not known. The data stem from a study of T cell responses to AZD1222 COVID-19 vaccine. Study-wide results and limits: Seropositive status at baseline applied to only 6 or 7 AZD1222 recipients. Females outnumbered males among donors, who were mostly white British; clonal diversity was possibly underestimated. Variant regions that are unmutated are reportedly the target of nearly half of spike-specific TCRs.

The germline V gene encodes CDR1 MNHEY and CDR2 SMNVEV (reference sequence). CDR3 length equals 16 residues. With V trimmed by 5 bases and J by 0 bases, 6 bases remained unmatched. Measured with immunoSEQ multiplex PCR; TCRdb has only the in-frame clones, and not every one. There are under 150,000 clones in the sample; around nine tenths occur only once, and approximately 7.6% lies in the top ten. The clonotype originates from an adult in good health. The rearrangement links TRBV27 to TRBJ2-4, with 8 bases that match TRBD1. This specimen was peripheral blood, taken on day 0 of AZD1222 vaccination. Written as DNA, the CDR3 is TGTGCCAGCAGTCAGGACAGGGTGGGAGCCAAAAACATTCAGTACTTC. The encoded protein is CASSQDRVGAKNIQYF.